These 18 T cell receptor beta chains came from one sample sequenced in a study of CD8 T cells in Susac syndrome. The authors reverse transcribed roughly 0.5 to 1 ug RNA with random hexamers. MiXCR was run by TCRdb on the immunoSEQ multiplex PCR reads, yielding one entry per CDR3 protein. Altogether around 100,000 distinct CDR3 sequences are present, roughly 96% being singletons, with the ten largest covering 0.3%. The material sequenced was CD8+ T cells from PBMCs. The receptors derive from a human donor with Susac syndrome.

The CDR3, as DNA: TGTGCCAGCAGCCTGGCGTCCCATAGCACAGATACGCAGTATTTT. It yields the protein CASSLASHSTDTQYF. This rearrangement joins TRBV9 to TRBJ2-3, with D hard to call. The CDR3 contains 15 residues. Trimming stripped 4 bases from V and 0 bases from J, with 12 bases between. Per germline, CDR1 SGDLS and CDR2 YYNGEE.

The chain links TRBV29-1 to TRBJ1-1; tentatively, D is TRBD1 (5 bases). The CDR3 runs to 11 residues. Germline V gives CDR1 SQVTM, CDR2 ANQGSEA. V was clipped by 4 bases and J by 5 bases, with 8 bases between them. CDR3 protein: CSVGGGTEAFF. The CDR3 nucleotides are TGCAGCGTTGGGGGGGGAACTGAAGCTTTCTTT.

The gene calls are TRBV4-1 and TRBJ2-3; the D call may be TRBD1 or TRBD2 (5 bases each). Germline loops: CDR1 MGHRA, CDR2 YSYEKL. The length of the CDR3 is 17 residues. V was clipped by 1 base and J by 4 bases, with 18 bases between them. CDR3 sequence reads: CASSQVTGTIGADTQYF. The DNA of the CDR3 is TGCGCCAGCAGCCAAGTAACCGGGACCATAGGGGCAGATACGCAGTATTTT.

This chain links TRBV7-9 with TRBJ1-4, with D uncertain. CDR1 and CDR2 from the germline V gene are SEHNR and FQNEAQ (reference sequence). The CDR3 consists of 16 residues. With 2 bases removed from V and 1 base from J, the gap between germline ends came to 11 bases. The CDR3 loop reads CASSLRGPGTNEKLFF. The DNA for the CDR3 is TGTGCCAGCAGCTTACGAGGTCCGGGAACTAATGAAAAACTGTTTTTT.

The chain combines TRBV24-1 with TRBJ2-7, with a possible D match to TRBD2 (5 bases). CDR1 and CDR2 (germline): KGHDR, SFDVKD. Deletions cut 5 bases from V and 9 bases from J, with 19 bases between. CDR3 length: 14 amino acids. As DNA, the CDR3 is TGTGCCACCAGTGCGCGATCGGGGAAAGAGGTGCAGTACTTC. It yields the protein CATSARSGKEVQYF.

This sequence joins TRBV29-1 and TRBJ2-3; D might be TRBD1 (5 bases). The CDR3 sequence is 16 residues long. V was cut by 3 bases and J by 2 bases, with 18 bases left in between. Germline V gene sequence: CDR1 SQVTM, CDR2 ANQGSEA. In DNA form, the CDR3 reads TGCAGCGTTGATTTCACCGAGACAGACCCCACAGATACGCAGTATTTT. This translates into CSVDFTETDPTDTQYF.

The CDR3 coding sequence is TGTGCCAGCAGCTCCTCAACGGACAGGGATGAAGAGACCCAGTACTTC. Protein product: CASSSSTDRDEETQYF. The chain couples TRBV13 to TRBJ2-5; 8 bases are a match to TRBD1. The CDR3 is made up of 16 amino acids. Germline V CDR1 and CDR2: PRHDT, FYEKMQ (reference sequence). Losses at the gene ends were 4 bases for V and 3 bases for J; bases not matched to a gene: 10.

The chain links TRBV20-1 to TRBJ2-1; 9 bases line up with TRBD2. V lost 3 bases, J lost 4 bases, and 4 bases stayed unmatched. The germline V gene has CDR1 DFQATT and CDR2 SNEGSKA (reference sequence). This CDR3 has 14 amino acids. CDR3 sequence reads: CSARASGVYNEQFF. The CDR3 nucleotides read TGCAGTGCTAGGGCTAGCGGGGTTTACAATGAGCAGTTCTTC.

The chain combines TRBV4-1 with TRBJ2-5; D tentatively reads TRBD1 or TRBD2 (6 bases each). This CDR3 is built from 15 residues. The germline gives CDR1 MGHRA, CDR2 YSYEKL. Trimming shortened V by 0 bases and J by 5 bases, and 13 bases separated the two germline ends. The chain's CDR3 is CASSQEIGGRETQYF. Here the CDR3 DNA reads TGCGCCAGCAGCCAAGAAATCGGGGGCCGGGAGACCCAGTACTTC.

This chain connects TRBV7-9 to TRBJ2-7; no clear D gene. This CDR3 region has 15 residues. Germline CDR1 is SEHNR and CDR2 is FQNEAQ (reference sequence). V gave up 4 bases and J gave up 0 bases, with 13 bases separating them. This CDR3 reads CASSSIGMSSYEQYF. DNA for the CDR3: TGTGCCAGCAGCTCCATAGGGATGAGCTCCTACGAGCAGTACTTC.

CDR3 residues: CASSQHGTSGSWGPADTQYF. The CDR3 bases are TGTGCCAGCAGCCAACACGGGACTAGCGGGAGTTGGGGACCCGCAGATACGCAGTATTTT. V usage is TRBV4-2 and J usage is TRBJ2-3; TRBD2 agrees at 14 bases. J gave up 4 bases and V 2 bases, and 14 bases lay outside the gene matches. Germline V CDR1 and CDR2: LGHNA, YNFKEQ. The CDR3 is made up of 20 amino acids.

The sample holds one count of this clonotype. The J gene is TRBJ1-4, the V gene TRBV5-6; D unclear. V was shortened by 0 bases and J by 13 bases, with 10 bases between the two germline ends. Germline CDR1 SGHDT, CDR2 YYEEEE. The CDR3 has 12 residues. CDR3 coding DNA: TGTGCCAGCAGCTTGGGGGCAGACCGACTGTTTTTT. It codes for CASSLGADRLFF.

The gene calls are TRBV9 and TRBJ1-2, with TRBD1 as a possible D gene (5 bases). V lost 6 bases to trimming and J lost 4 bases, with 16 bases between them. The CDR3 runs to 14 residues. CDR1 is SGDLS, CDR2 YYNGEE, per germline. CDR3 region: CASTASGAAYGYTF. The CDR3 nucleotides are TGTGCCAGCACCGCGTCTGGGGCAGCCTATGGCTACACCTTC.

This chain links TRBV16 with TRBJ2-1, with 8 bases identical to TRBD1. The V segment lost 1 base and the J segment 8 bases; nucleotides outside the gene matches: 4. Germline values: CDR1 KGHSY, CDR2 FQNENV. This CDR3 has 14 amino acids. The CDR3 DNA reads TGTGCCAGCAGCCAATTGGGCAGGGGGCATGAGCAGTTCTTC. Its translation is CASSQLGRGHEQFF.

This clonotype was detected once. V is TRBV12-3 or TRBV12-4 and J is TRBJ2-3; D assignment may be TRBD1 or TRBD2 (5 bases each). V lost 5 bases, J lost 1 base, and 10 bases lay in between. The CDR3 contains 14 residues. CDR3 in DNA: TGTGCCAGCAGTCGGGGACCGGGCACAGATACGCAGTATTTT. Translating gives CASSRGPGTDTQYF.

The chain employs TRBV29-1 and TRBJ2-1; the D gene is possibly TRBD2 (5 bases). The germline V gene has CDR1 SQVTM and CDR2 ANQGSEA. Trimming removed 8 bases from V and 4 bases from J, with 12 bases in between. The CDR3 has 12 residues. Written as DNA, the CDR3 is TGCAGCTCGTTACGGGGTTACAATGAGCAGTTCTTC. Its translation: CSSLRGYNEQFF.

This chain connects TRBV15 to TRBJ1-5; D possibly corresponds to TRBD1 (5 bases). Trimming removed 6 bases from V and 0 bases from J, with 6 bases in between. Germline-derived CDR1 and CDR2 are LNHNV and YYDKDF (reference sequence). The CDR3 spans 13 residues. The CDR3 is CATRDNSNQPQHF. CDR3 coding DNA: TGTGCCACCAGGGACAATAGCAATCAGCCCCAGCATTTT.

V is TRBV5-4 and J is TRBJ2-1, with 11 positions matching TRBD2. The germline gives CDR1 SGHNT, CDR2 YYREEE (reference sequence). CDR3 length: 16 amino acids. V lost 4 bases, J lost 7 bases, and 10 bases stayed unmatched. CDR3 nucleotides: TGTGCCAGCAGCCCTTCGACTAGCGGGGCCTGGAATGAGCAGTTCTTC. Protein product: CASSPSTSGAWNEQFF.